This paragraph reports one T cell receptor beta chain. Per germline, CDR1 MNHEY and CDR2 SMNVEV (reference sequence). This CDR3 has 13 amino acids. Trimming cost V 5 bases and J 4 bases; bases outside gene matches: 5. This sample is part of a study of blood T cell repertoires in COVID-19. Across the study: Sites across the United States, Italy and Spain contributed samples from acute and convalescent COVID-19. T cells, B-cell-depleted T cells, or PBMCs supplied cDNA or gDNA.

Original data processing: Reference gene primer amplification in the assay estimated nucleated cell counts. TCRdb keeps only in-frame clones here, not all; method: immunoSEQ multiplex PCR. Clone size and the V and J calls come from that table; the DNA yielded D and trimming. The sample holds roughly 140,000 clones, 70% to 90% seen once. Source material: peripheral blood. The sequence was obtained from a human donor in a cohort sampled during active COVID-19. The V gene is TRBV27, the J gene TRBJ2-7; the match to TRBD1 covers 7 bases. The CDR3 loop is CASSIRDSYEQYF. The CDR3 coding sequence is TGTGCCAGCAGTATCCGGGACAGTTACGAGCAGTACTTC.